What follows describes a single TCR beta chain. Antigen: not known. This sample is part of a study of cytomegalovirus exposure and HLA in healthy donors. Turning to the study itself: An earlier analysis found fewer than 140 million unique TCR beta sequences from approximately 170 million T cells. Overall study findings and caveats: Earlier findings revealed that most TCR beta V segments proved productive either about 87% or about 30% of the time.

The germline V gene has CDR1 MNHEY and CDR2 SMNVEV (reference sequence). V lost 7 bases and J lost 6; bases outside the gene matches: 15. This CDR3 contains 15 residues. Vbeta (60) and Jbeta (13) primers were used in the PCR. The assay was immunoSEQ multiplex PCR, and TCRdb's table has in-frame clones only and misses some. This sample has approximately 170,000 clones, with about four fifths found just once. The source is a man younger than 45 in good health and CMV-seropositive. V usage is TRBV27 and J usage is TRBJ2-7; TRBD1 agrees at 7 bases. Sequencing was performed on PBMCs. CDR3 coding DNA: TGTGCCAGCAAACCCCCGACAGGGTGGGCCTCCGAGCAGTACTTC. Translation gives CASKPPTGWASEQYF.